Listed below are T cell receptor beta chains from one sample, sequenced in a study of T cell responses to AZD1222 COVID-19 vaccine. Some clones are missing from TCRdb's copy, which holds only in-frame ones; the method was immunoSEQ multiplex PCR. The profile covers roughly 150,000 clones, with over 90% appearing a single time and 2.3% taken by the ten largest. This material consisted of peripheral blood, taken on day 0 of AZD1222 vaccination. The receptors originated from an adult in good health. Both conserved end residues are part of each CDR3. A D gene is named only where the DNA matches it firmly. Size values are once, few and many counts, or a class for expanded clones, and some rows have none.

v_gene	abundance	d_gene	j_gene	CDR3aa	CDR3nt
TRBV4-1	-	-	TRBJ2-7	CASSQVILRDNSYEQYF	TGCGCCAGCAGCCAAGTGATCCTACGGGACAATTCCTACGAGCAGTACTTC
TRBV6-7	-	-	TRBJ2-1	CASSYSGFEQFF	TGTGCCAGCAGTTACTCGGGATTTGAGCAGTTCTTC
TRBV7-6	-	-	TRBJ1-1	CASSPDETGLNTEAFF	TGTGCCAGCAGCCCAGACGAAACAGGATTGAACACTGAAGCTTTCTTT
TRBV10-2	-	TRBD2	TRBJ2-3	CASSDPLAGAQLTQYF	TGCGCCAGCAGCGACCCACTAGCGGGGGCCCAATTAACGCAGTATTTT
TRBV7-2	-	-	TRBJ2-3	CASSLIREEDTDTQYF	TGTGCCAGCAGCTTAATCAGGGAAGAGGACACAGATACGCAGTATTTT
TRBV12-5	-	TRBD1	TRBJ2-6	CASGLTGGAGANVLTF	TGTGCTAGTGGTTTGACAGGGGGCGCTGGGGCCAACGTCCTGACTTTC
TRBV7-8	-	TRBD1	TRBJ1-6	CASSPKTGSGSPLHF	TGTGCCAGCAGCCCCAAGACAGGGTCGGGTTCACCCCTCCACTTT
TRBV6-5	-	TRBD2	TRBJ2-7	CASSFPSGTHEQYF	TGTGCCAGCAGTTTTCCCAGCGGGACCCACGAGCAGTACTTC
TRBV30	-	-	TRBJ2-5	CAWSVMEGETQYF	TGTGCCTGGAGTGTGATGGAAGGAGAGACCCAGTACTTC
TRBV3-1/TRBV3-2	few	TRBD2	TRBJ2-5	CASSLRGEGLAGGRETQYF	TGTGCCAGCAGCCTACGGGGAGAGGGACTAGCGGGAGGAAGGGAGACCCAGTACTTC
TRBV9	-	-	TRBJ1-1	CASSVAQGVNTEAFF	TGTGCCAGCAGCGTAGCCCAAGGGGTGAACACTGAAGCTTTCTTT
TRBV4-3	once	TRBD1	TRBJ2-2	CASSHLKDREITGELFF	TGCGCCAGCAGCCACCTAAAAGACAGGGAGATTACCGGGGAGCTGTTTTTT
TRBV28	once	-	TRBJ2-1	CASNYRVHYNEQFF	TGTGCCAGCAACTACAGGGTCCACTACAATGAGCAGTTCTTC
TRBV10-3	-	TRBD2	TRBJ2-7	CAIRGGQVSYEQYF	TGTGCCATCAGGGGAGGGCAGGTCTCCTACGAGCAGTACTTC
TRBV5-4	-	-	TRBJ1-2	CASSLYGAYYGYTF	TGTGCCAGCAGCTTGTATGGGGCCTACTATGGCTACACCTTC
TRBV15	-	-	TRBJ1-4	CATSRGTAQEEKLFF	TGTGCCACCAGCAGAGGGACAGCTCAGGAGGAAAAACTGTTTTTT
TRBV14	once	-	TRBJ2-7	CASSQATPAYEQYF	TGTGCCAGCAGCCAGGCTACTCCGGCCTACGAGCAGTACTTC
TRBV7-2	-	-	TRBJ1-5	CASRDTPTKVDQPQHF	TGTGCCAGCCGGGACACCCCTACAAAGGTTGATCAGCCCCAGCATTTT
TRBV5-1	-	-	TRBJ1-2	CASSLGDTYGYTF	TGCGCCAGCAGCTTGGGGGACACCTATGGCTACACCTTC
TRBV19	-	-	TRBJ2-5	CASSYREWETQYF	TGTGCCAGTAGTTACAGGGAGTGGGAGACCCAGTACTTC
TRBV20-1	-	-	TRBJ2-5	CSARVGTRQYF	TGCAGTGCTCGAGTAGGGACCAGACAGTACTTC
TRBV2	once	-	TRBJ2-7	CASSPGDHYSGEQYF	TGTGCCAGCAGTCCCGGTGACCATTATTCGGGGGAGCAGTACTTC
TRBV18	-	-	TRBJ1-2	CASSPEPDSYGYTF	TGTGCCAGCTCACCAGAGCCGGATTCATATGGCTACACCTTC
TRBV7-9	-	TRBD2	TRBJ2-7	CASSAWGGSFSYEQYF	TGTGCCAGCAGCGCCTGGGGCGGGAGTTTTTCCTACGAGCAGTACTTC
TRBV5-4	once	TRBD1	TRBJ2-3	CASSRQGASTDTQYF	TGTGCCAGCAGCCGACAGGGTGCTAGCACAGATACGCAGTATTTT
TRBV4-1	-	-	TRBJ1-2	CASSHPRGARGGYTF	TGCGCCAGCAGCCATCCTAGGGGGGCTCGGGGAGGCTACACCTTC
TRBV7-6	-	-	TRBJ1-3	CASSPSTDSGNTIYF	TGTGCCAGCAGCCCCAGTACAGATTCTGGAAACACCATATATTTT
TRBV19	-	-	TRBJ1-1	CASSIGPSNTEAFF	TGTGCCAGTAGTATAGGCCCCTCGAACACTGAAGCTTTCTTT
TRBV28	-	-	TRBJ2-5	CASSITSVQETQYF	TGTGCCAGCAGTATAACCAGTGTTCAAGAGACCCAGTACTTC
TRBV6-5	-	-	TRBJ2-7	CASRAVADGEQYF	TGTGCCAGCAGAGCCGTGGCGGACGGAGAGCAGTACTTC
TRBV6-6	-	TRBD2	TRBJ2-1	CASRSTSGDYNEQFF	TGTGCCAGCAGAAGTACTAGCGGAGATTACAATGAGCAGTTCTTC
TRBV18	-	-	TRBJ1-4	CASSQSWTADEKLFF	TGTGCCAGCTCCCAGTCCTGGACAGCCGATGAAAAACTGTTTTTT